The 27 T cell receptor beta chains given below trace back to one sample, sequenced in a study of T-cell reconstitution after alpha-beta-depleted transplantation in children. The library targeted TCRbeta and was prepared with unique molecular identifiers. TCRdb reanalysed the PCR reads using MiXCR and keeps one entry per CDR3 protein. The table shows hundreds of thousands of distinct CDR3 sequences, with over 20% occurring only once. The starting material was PBMCs, obtained before TCRalphabeta/CD19-depleted stem cell transplant. The receptors come from a girl between 2 and 10 years old with Fanconi anemia, due to receive a stem cell transplant.

This clonotype was counted only a few times. The rearrangement links TRBV20-1 to TRBJ1-1; D gene unclear. This CDR3 spans 13 amino acids. Per germline, CDR1 DFQATT and CDR2 SNEGSKA (reference sequence). V was trimmed by 4 bases and J by 2 bases, leaving 11 bases between them. The CDR3 region is CSAKLTVNTEAFF. CDR3 sequence (DNA): TGCAGTGCTAAGTTAACCGTCAACACTGAAGCTTTCTTT.

The J gene is TRBJ2-5, the V gene TRBV29-1; D may be TRBD2 (5 bases). CDR3 length equals 12 residues. Germline V gene lookup returns CDR1 SQVTM and CDR2 ANQGSEA. The V and J ends lost 7 bases and 5 bases respectively, with 14 bases between them. Here the CDR3 reads CSAYRGGETQYF. The CDR3 coding sequence is TGCAGCGCCTATCGGGGTGGCGAGACCCAGTACTTC.

The rearrangement links TRBV2 to TRBJ2-7, with 8 bases matching TRBD2. The CDR3 runs to 15 residues. Losses at the gene ends were 2 bases for V and 5 bases for J; bases not matched to a gene: 8. The germline V gene has CDR1 SNHLY and CDR2 FYNNEI. The CDR3 loop is CASSETGGYVNEQYF. For the CDR3, the DNA is TGTGCCAGCAGTGAAACGGGGGGGTACGTAAACGAGCAGTACTTC.

The rearrangement joins TRBV6-1 to TRBJ2-5; D is unclear. Germline values: CDR1 MNHNS, CDR2 SASEGT. This CDR3 contains 15 residues. V was trimmed by 5 bases and J by 7 bases, leaving 20 bases between them. Written as DNA, the CDR3 is TGTGCCAGCAGTCCCGGCGGTTCTTGGGGTGCGACCCAGTACTTC. This translates into CASSPGGSWGATQYF.

V is TRBV29-1 and J is TRBJ2-7, with 7 bases aligning to TRBD1. Germline V gene lookup returns CDR1 SQVTM and CDR2 ANQGSEA. V was clipped by 5 bases and J by 0 bases; unmatched bases: 7. This CDR3 region has 14 residues. The CDR3 DNA follows: TGCAGCGTTACCCAGACAGGGCGCTCCTACGAGCAGTACTTC. Protein: CSVTQTGRSYEQYF.

This clonotype has a count of ten or more. This chain links TRBV7-3 with TRBJ2-1, with 11 bases that match TRBD2. Trimming cost V 1 base and J 4 bases; bases outside gene matches: 9. CDR3 size: 18 residues. CDR1 SGHTA and CDR2 FQGTGA come from the germline V gene. DNA for the CDR3: TGTGCCAGCAGCTTAAGTTATGAACTAGCGGGAGTTTACAATGAGCAGTTCTTC. This gives the protein CASSLSYELAGVYNEQFF.

This clonotype was detected a few times. The chain links TRBV18 to TRBJ2-7; D might be TRBD1 or TRBD2, each matching 5 bases. V lost 4 bases, J lost 4 bases, and 14 bases lay in between. Looked up from germline, CDR1 is KGHSH and CDR2 is LQKENI. The CDR3 has 14 amino acids. In nucleotides, the CDR3 is TGTGCCAGCTCACTCGGGACGCAATCGTACGAGCAGTACTTC. Translating it yields CASSLGTQSYEQYF.

This clonotype was recorded many times. This chain joins TRBV7-2 and TRBJ2-3; D unclear. The CDR3 has 13 amino acids. The V and J ends lost 10 bases and 4 bases respectively, with 15 bases between them. Germline CDR1 is SGHTA and CDR2 is FQGNSA. The CDR3 region is CATPTVTSDTQYF. The CDR3 DNA reads TGTGCCACCCCGACCGTAACGTCAGATACGCAGTATTTT. Variable domain in full (rest from reference TRBV7-2 and TRBJ2-3): GAGVSQSPSNKVTEKGKDVELRCDPISGHTALYWYRQSLGQGLEFLIYFQGNSAPDKSGLPSDRFSAERTGGSVSTLTIQRTQQEDSAVYLCATPTVTSDTQYFGPGTRLTVL.

The chain is built from TRBV7-3 and TRBJ2-1, with 10 bases fitting TRBD2. The V gene's germline CDR1 is SGHTA and CDR2 FQGTGA. The CDR3 totals 18 residues. The V gene end was trimmed by 2 bases and the J gene end by 4 bases; junction bases not matched to a gene: 11. The CDR3 nucleotides are TGTGCCAGCAGCTTACTTGGGACAACTAGCGGGAATTACAATGAGCAGTTCTTC. It encodes CASSLLGTTSGNYNEQFF.

J is TRBJ2-7 and V is TRBV20-1; D possibly uses TRBD1 or TRBD2 (6 bases each). The V end lost 3 bases, the J end lost 7 bases, and 22 bases lay between the germline ends. Germline V gene lookup returns CDR1 DFQATT and CDR2 SNEGSKA (reference sequence). The CDR3 sequence is 15 residues long. The CDR3 bases are TGCAGTGCTAGCGAAAACCGGGACTTAGGGGGAGAGCAGTACTTC. It translates to CSASENRDLGGEQYF.

At least ten counts were recorded for this clonotype. The rearrangement uses TRBV2 and TRBJ2-7, with TRBD2 matching 10 bases. The CDR3 is 16 amino acids. V shed 0 bases, J shed 10 bases, and the junction held 12 bases outside the gene matches. Germline loops: CDR1 SNHLY, CDR2 FYNNEI. CDR3 protein: CASSEAPSGGIKEQYF. CDR3 sequence (DNA): TGTGCCAGCAGTGAAGCCCCTAGCGGGGGTATAAAGGAACAGTACTTC.

The chain recombines TRBV29-1 with TRBJ1-2, with unresolved D. Deletions cut 4 bases from V and 3 bases from J, with 9 bases between. The CDR3 is 12 amino acids. Germline V gene lookup returns CDR1 SQVTM and CDR2 ANQGSEA. The CDR3 nucleotides are TGCAGCGTTGGTAGGGCCCACTATGGCTACACCTTC. Translated: CSVGRAHYGYTF.

V and J are TRBV7-8 and TRBJ2-5; tentative D call: TRBD1 (6 bases). CDR3 size: 16 residues. V dropped 5 bases and J dropped 3 bases, with 19 bases sitting between them. Germline V gene lookup returns CDR1 SGHVS and CDR2 FQNEAQ. The CDR3 nucleotides are TGTGCCAGCAGCCCCCTCCTCGTGTCAGGGGAAGAGACCCAGTACTTC. Translated, it gives CASSPLLVSGEETQYF.

A few counts support this clonotype. The V and J genes are TRBV6-5 and TRBJ2-3; 8 bases are a match to TRBD1. Germline CDR1 is MNHEY and CDR2 is SVGAGI. The V and J ends lost 0 bases and 4 bases, in that order; junction bases with no gene match: 6. The CDR3 loop spans 16 amino acids. DNA for the CDR3: TGTGCCAGCAGTTACTCTTTTGACAGGGGAGCAGATACGCAGTATTTT. This sequence encodes CASSYSFDRGADTQYF.

This rearrangement joins TRBV20-1 to TRBJ1-5; possible D gene TRBD1, 6 bases. Trimming stripped 1 base from V and 4 bases from J, with 11 bases between. The CDR3 contains 14 residues. Germline V gene lookup returns CDR1 DFQATT and CDR2 SNEGSKA (reference sequence). The DNA of the CDR3 is TGCAGTGCTAGAGGGGGGACACATAATCAGCCCCAGCATTTT. Translation: CSARGGTHNQPQHF.

This clonotype was seen at least ten times. The CDR3 region is CSARVTDKNWFF. The CDR3 nucleotides are TGCAGTGCTAGAGTAACGGACAAAAATTGGTTCTTC. V gene TRBV20-1 combines with J gene TRBJ2-1; a possible D gene is TRBD1 (5 bases). This CDR3 is 12 amino acids long. Germline V gene sequence: CDR1 DFQATT, CDR2 SNEGSKA (reference sequence). V was clipped by 1 base and J by 15 bases, with 16 bases between them.

The sample holds a few counts of this clonotype. The V call is TRBV20-1, the J call TRBJ1-5; D may be TRBD1 (6 bases). Germline CDR1 and CDR2: DFQATT and SNEGSKA (reference sequence). The CDR3 is 15 amino acids. The V and J ends lost 0 bases and 5 bases respectively, with 14 bases between them. CDR3 nucleotide sequence: TGCAGTGCTAGAGATCTAAGGGACACCGATCAGCCCCAGCATTTT. Protein product: CSARDLRDTDQPQHF.

This clonotype was seen at least ten times. The rearrangement links TRBV10-3 to TRBJ2-7, with D possibly TRBD1 on 6 matching bases. Trimming pared 4 bases from V and 3 bases from J, leaving 10 bases between. The CDR3 consists of 13 residues. Germline loops: CDR1 ENHRY, CDR2 SYGVKD. CDR3 residues: CAISGGQGYEQYF. The CDR3 DNA reads TGTGCCATCAGTGGGGGGCAGGGCTACGAGCAGTACTTC.

Ten or more counts support this clonotype. This rearrangement joins TRBV18 to TRBJ1-2; D is undetermined. The V gene's germline CDR1 is KGHSH and CDR2 LQKENI. V lost 3 bases to trimming and J lost 8 bases, with 13 bases between them. CDR3 length: 13 amino acids. The CDR3 here is CASSPSGVGGYTF. CDR3 DNA: TGTGCCAGCTCACCCTCTGGGGTGGGGGGCTACACCTTC.

This sequence joins TRBV28 and TRBJ2-7; TRBD2 matches 15 bases. Germline V gives CDR1 MDHEN, CDR2 SYDVKM. The CDR3 covers 17 residues. The V and J ends lost 3 bases and 7 bases, in that order; junction bases with no gene match: 10. CDR3 sequence: CASSFPWTSGRAQEQYF. CDR3 sequence (DNA): TGTGCCAGCAGTTTTCCCTGGACTAGCGGGAGGGCACAAGAGCAGTACTTC.

The V call is TRBV6-2 or TRBV6-3, the J call TRBJ2-5; TRBD2 aligns across 15 bases. Germline CDR1 reads MNHEY; CDR2 reads SVGEGT. The CDR3 is 16 amino acids. The V segment lost 6 bases and the J segment 4 bases; nucleotides outside the gene matches: 6. CDR3 sequence reads: CASRGLAGGPGETQYF. The CDR3 region has the DNA TGTGCCAGCAGGGGACTAGCGGGAGGCCCGGGAGAGACCCAGTACTTC.

The rearrangement links TRBV20-1 to TRBJ2-1; 10 positions agree with TRBD1. Trimming took 2 bases from V and 5 from J; bases not matched to a gene: 6. The length of the CDR3 is 15 residues. Germline V CDR1 and CDR2: DFQATT, SNEGSKA (reference sequence). CDR3 in DNA: TGCAGTGCTAGAACGGACAGGGGGTGGGACAATGAGCAGTTCTTC. Its translation: CSARTDRGWDNEQFF.

In its sample, this clonotype was seen many times. Here the CDR3 reads CASSQYYEQYF. As DNA, the CDR3 is TGTGCCAGCAGCCAATACTACGAGCAGTACTTC. This rearrangement joins TRBV14 to TRBJ2-7; D not resolved. The CDR3 extends over 11 amino acids. V gave up 2 bases and J gave up 3 bases, with 2 bases separating them. From germline, CDR1 is SGHDN and CDR2 FVKESK.

This clonotype was seen at least ten times. V gene TRBV4-2 combines with J gene TRBJ2-7; D unresolved. Germline-derived CDR1 and CDR2 are LGHNA and YNFKEQ. Trimming took off 0 bases at V and 4 bases at J, with 10 bases between the two ends. This CDR3 is 14 amino acids long. The CDR3: CASSQERAIYEQYF. The CDR3 DNA reads as TGTGCCAGCAGCCAAGAAAGGGCTATTTACGAGCAGTACTTC.

There are many counts of this clonotype. J is TRBJ2-4 and V is TRBV5-1; 7 bases match TRBD1. Germline V lookup: CDR1 SGHRS, CDR2 YFSETQ. Trimming took 2 bases from V and 7 from J; bases not matched to a gene: 3. This CDR3 is 13 amino acids long. The CDR3 sequence: CASSLGTVNIQYF. The CDR3 DNA follows: TGCGCCAGCAGCTTAGGGACAGTGAACATTCAGTACTTC.

V is TRBV29-1 and J is TRBJ2-5; 7 nucleotides line up with TRBD2. The V segment lost 6 bases and the J segment 0 bases; nucleotides outside the gene matches: 10. This CDR3 has 15 residues. Germline CDR1 reads SQVTM; CDR2 reads ANQGSEA. In DNA, the CDR3 is TGCAGCGTAAACGGAGTGGGGGGGTACCAAGAGACCCAGTACTTC. This encodes CSVNGVGGYQETQYF.

The chain couples TRBV28 to TRBJ2-4; 7 bases are a match to TRBD2. The V and J ends lost 2 bases and 7 bases, in that order; junction bases with no gene match: 5. CDR1 is MDHEN and CDR2 is SYDVKM in the germline V gene. CDR3 length: 14 residues. CDR3 coding DNA: TGTGCCAGCAGTTTAAGACTAGCTAGTAACATTCAGTACTTC. The encoded protein is CASSLRLASNIQYF.